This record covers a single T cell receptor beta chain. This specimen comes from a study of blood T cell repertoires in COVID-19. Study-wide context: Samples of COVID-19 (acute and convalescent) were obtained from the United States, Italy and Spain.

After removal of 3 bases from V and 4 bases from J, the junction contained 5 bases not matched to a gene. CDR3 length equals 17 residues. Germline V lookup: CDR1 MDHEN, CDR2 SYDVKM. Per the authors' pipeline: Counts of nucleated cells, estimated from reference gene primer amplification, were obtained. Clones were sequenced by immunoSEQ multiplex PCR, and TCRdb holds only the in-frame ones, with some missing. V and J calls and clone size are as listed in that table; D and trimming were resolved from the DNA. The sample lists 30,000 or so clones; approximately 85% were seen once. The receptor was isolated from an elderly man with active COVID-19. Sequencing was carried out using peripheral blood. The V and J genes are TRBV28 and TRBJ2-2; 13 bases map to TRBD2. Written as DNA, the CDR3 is TGTGCCAGCAGTTTTATCACTAGCGGGGGGGCCACCGGGGAGCTGTTTTTT. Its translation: CASSFITSGGATGELFF.